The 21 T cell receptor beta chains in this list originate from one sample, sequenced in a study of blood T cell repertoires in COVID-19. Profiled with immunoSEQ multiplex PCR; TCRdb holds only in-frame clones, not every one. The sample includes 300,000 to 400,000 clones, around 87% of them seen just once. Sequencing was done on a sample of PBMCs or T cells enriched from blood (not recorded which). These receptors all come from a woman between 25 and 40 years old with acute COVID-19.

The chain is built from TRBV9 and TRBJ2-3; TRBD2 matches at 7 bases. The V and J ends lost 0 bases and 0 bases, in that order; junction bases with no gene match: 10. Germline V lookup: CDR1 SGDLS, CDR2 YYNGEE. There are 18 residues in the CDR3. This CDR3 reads CASSVAFGGGDSTDTQYF. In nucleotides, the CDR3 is TGTGCCAGCAGCGTAGCTTTTGGCGGGGGAGATAGCACAGATACGCAGTATTTT.

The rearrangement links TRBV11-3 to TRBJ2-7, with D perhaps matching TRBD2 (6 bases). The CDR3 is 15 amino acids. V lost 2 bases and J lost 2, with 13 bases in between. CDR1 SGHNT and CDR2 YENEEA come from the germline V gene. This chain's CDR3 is CASSLSSGVTYEQYF. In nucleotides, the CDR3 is TGTGCCAGCAGCTTATCGTCGGGGGTGACCTACGAGCAGTACTTC.

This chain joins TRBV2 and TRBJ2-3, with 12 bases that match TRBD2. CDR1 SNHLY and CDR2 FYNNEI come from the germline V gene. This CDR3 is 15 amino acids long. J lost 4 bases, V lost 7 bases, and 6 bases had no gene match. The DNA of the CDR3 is TGTGCCAGCACTAGCGGGGGGGCCGACGCAGATACGCAGTATTTT. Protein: CASTSGGADADTQYF.

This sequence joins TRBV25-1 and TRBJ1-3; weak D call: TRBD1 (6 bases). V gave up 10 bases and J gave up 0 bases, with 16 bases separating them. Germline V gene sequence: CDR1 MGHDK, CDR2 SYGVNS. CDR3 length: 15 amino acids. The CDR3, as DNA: TGTGCCACAGGGACACCAGAGGGCTCTGGAAACACCATATATTTT. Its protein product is CATGTPEGSGNTIYF.

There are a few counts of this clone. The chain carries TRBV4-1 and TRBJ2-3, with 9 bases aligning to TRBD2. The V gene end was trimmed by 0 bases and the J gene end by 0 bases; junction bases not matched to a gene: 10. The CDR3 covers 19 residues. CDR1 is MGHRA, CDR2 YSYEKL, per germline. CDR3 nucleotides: TGCGCCAGCAGCCAAGAAGGGGGCGGGGGGGTGGCTAGCACAGATACGCAGTATTTT. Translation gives CASSQEGGGGVASTDTQYF.

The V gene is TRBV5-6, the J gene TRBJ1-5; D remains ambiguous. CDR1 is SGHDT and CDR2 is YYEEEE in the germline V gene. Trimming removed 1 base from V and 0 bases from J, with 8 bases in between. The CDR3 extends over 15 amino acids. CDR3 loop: CASSLSLYSNQPQHF. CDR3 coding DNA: TGTGCCAGCAGCTTGAGCCTATATAGCAATCAGCCCCAGCATTTT.

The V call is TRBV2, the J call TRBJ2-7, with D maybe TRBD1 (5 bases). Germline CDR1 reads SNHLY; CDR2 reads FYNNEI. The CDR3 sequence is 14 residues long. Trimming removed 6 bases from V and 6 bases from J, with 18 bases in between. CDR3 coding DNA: TGTGCCAGCAGCCAACGGACACTCAAGGGCGAGCAGTACTTC. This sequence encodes CASSQRTLKGEQYF.

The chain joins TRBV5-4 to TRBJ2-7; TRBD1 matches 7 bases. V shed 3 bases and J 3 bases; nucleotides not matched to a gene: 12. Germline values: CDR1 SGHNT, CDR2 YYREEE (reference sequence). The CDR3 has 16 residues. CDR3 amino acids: CASSSLYRGKIYEQYF. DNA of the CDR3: TGTGCCAGCAGCTCACTTTACAGGGGAAAAATCTACGAGCAGTACTTC.

The CDR3 bases are TGCGCCAGCAGCTTGGATGGACAGGGGCATCAGCCCCAGCATTTT. This translates into CASSLDGQGHQPQHF. This chain connects TRBV5-1 to TRBJ1-5; 9 bases agree with TRBD1. CDR1 and CDR2 (germline): SGHRS, YFSETQ. With V trimmed by 0 bases and J by 5 bases, 3 bases remained unmatched. The CDR3 covers 15 residues.

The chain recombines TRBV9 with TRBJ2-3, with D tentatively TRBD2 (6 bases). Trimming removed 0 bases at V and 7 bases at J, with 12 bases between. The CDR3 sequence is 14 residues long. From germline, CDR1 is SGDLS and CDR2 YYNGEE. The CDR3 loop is CASSVAGRANTQYF. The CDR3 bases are TGTGCCAGCAGCGTAGCCGGGAGAGCGAATACGCAGTATTTT.

CDR3 amino acids: CSASRDRAYF. As DNA, the CDR3 is TGCAGTGCGTCCCGGGACAGGGCATATTTT. This sequence joins TRBV20-1 and TRBJ1-3; 9 nucleotides agree with TRBD1. CDR1 is DFQATT, CDR2 SNEGSKA, per germline (reference sequence). The CDR3 contains 10 residues. Trimming at V came to 6 bases and at J to 15 bases, leaving 6 bases not matched to a gene.

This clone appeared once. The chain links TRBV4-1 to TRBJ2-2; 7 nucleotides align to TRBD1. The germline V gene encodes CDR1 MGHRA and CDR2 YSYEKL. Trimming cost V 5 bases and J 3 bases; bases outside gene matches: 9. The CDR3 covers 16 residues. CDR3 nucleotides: TGCGCCAGCAGCGTGCGACAGGGTGGCGACACCGGGGAGCTGTTTTTT. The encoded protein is CASSVRQGGDTGELFF.

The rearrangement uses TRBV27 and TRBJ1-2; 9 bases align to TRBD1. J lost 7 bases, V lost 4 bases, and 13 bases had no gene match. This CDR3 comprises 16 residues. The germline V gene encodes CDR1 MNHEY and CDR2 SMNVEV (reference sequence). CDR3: CASSSHWTGAVGGYTF. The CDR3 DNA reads TGTGCCAGCAGTTCCCACTGGACAGGGGCGGTGGGTGGCTACACCTTC.

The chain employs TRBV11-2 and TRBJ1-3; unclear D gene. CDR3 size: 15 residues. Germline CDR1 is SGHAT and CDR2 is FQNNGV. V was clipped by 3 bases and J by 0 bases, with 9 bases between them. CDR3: CASSFFHSSGNTIYF. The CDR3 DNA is TGTGCCAGCAGCTTTTTTCACAGCTCTGGAAACACCATATATTTT.

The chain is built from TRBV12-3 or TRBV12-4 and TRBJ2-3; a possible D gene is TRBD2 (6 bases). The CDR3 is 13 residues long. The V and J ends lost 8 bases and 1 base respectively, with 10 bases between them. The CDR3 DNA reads TGTGCCAGCCATCGCGGGGGCACAGATACGCAGTATTTT. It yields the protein CASHRGGTDTQYF.

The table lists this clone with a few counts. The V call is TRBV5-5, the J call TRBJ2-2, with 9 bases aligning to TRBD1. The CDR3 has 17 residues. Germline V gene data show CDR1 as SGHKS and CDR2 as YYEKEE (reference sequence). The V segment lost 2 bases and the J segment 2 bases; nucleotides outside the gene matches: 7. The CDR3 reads CASSFGRTGANTGELFF. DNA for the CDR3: TGTGCCAGCAGCTTCGGACGGACAGGGGCTAACACCGGGGAGCTGTTTTTT.

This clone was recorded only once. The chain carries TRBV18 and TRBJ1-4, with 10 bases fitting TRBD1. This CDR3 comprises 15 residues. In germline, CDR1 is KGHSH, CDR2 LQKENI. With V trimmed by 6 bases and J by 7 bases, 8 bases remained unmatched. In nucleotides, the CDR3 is TGTGCCAGCTCTCCGGACAGGGGGAGGAGTGAAAAACTGTTTTTT. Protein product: CASSPDRGRSEKLFF.

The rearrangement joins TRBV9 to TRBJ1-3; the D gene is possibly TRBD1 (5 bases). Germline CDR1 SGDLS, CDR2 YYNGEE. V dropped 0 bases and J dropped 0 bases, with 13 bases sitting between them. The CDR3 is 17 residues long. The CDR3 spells CASSVGYRQLSGNTIYF. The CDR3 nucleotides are TGTGCCAGCAGCGTAGGATACAGGCAACTCTCTGGAAACACCATATATTTT.

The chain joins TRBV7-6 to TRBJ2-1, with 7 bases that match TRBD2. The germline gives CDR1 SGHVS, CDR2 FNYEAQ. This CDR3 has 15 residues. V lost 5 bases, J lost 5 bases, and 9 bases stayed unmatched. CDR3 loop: CASSPRTAGHNEQFF. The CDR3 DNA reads TGTGCCAGCAGCCCCCGAACAGCGGGGCACAATGAGCAGTTCTTC.

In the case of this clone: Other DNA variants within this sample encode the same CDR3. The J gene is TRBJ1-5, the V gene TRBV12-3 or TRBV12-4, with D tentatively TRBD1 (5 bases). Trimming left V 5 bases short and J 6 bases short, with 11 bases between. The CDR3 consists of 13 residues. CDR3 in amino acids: CASSTGLSQPQHF. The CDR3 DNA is TGTGCCAGCAGTACGGGACTGAGTCAGCCCCAGCATTTT.

The CDR3 here is CASRGQPNTEAFF. The CDR3 DNA reads as TGTGCCAGCCGGGGACAGCCGAACACTGAAGCTTTCTTT. This chain uses TRBV25-1 with TRBJ1-1; 7 bases agree with TRBD1. In germline, CDR1 is MGHDK, CDR2 SYGVNS. J gave up 1 base and V 8 bases, and 4 bases lay outside the gene matches. The length of the CDR3 is 13 residues.